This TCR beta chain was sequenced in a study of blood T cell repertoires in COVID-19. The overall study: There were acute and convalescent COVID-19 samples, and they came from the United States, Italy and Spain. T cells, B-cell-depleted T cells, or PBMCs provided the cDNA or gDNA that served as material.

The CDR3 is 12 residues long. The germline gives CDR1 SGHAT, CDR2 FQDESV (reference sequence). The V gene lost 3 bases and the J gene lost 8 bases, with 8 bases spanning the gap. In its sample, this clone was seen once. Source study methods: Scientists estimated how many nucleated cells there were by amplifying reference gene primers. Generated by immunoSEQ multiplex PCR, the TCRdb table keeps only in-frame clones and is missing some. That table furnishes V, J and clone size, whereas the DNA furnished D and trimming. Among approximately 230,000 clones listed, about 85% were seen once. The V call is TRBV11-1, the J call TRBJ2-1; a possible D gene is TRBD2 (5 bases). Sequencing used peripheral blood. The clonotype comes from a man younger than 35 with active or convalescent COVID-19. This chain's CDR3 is CASSFLRDEQFF. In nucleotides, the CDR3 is TGTGCCAGCAGCTTTTTGCGGGATGAGCAGTTCTTC.